These 21 T cell receptor beta chains originate from one sample sequenced in a study of blood T cell repertoires in COVID-19. Libraries were prepared by immunoSEQ multiplex PCR; TCRdb keeps only in-frame clonotypes and omits some of them. This repertoire shows around 87,000 clones, about 77% found once; its top ten account for roughly 9.8%. Sequencing input: peripheral blood. These receptors all come from a woman of 80 years or more with acute or convalescent COVID-19.

This clone came up a few times. The gene calls are TRBV7-2 and TRBJ2-1, with a possible D match to TRBD2 (6 bases). V was trimmed by 0 bases and J by 5 bases, leaving 8 bases between them. CDR1 and CDR2 from the germline V gene are SGHTA and FQGNSA. CDR3 length: 14 amino acids. The CDR3 DNA follows: TGTGCCAGCAGCTTAGCGGGGGGAGACAATGAGCAGTTCTTC. It translates to CASSLAGGDNEQFF.

For the CDR3, the DNA is TGTGCCAGCAGTTACCCGTACTTACAGGGGAGGTTAAATGAGCAGTTCTTC. Its translation: CASSYPYLQGRLNEQFF. This sequence joins TRBV6-2 or TRBV6-3 and TRBJ2-1; maybe TRBD1 (7 bases). Germline CDR1 is MNHEY and CDR2 is SVGEGT. V shed 2 bases and J shed 7 bases, with 21 bases lying between them. CDR3 length: 17 residues.

This clone appeared a single time. This chain joins TRBV27 and TRBJ2-1; D might be TRBD2 (6 bases). This CDR3 is built from 13 residues. The V and J ends lost 7 bases and 10 bases respectively, with 17 bases between them. Germline lookup yields CDR1 MNHEY and CDR2 SMNVEV (reference sequence). The CDR3 is CASKSGTSGEQFF. Here the CDR3 DNA reads TGTGCCAGCAAAAGTGGGACTTCAGGGGAGCAGTTCTTC.

The V and J genes are TRBV30 and TRBJ2-3; TRBD2 matches 11 bases. This CDR3 is built from 16 residues. The V and J ends lost 4 bases and 5 bases, in that order; junction bases with no gene match: 11. CDR1 is GTSNPN and CDR2 is SVGIG in the germline V gene (reference sequence). As DNA, the CDR3 is TGTGCCTGGACCCCTGGGCTAGCGGGAGGCGGAGATACGCAGTATTTT. It codes for CAWTPGLAGGGDTQYF. Based on the CDR3 plus reference TRBV30 and TRBJ2-3, the full variable domain is SQTIHQWPATLVQPVGSPLSLECTVEGTSNPNLYWYRQAAGRGLQLLFYSVGIGQISSEVPQNLSASRPQDRQFILSSKKLLLSDSGFYLCAWTPGLAGGGDTQYFGPGTRLTVL.

This chain connects TRBV18 to TRBJ2-1; D unclear. CDR1 and CDR2 from the germline V gene are KGHSH and LQKENI. The CDR3 is 12 amino acids. Trimming took 4 bases from V and 5 from J, leaving 6 bases between them. The CDR3 DNA reads TGTGCCAGCTCACTGCTAGACAATGAGCAGTTCTTC. Encoded protein: CASSLLDNEQFF.

The chain employs TRBV5-1 and TRBJ2-1; D gene uncertain. The CDR3 is made up of 13 amino acids. Trimming left V 0 bases short and J 9 bases short, with 10 bases between. Germline CDR1 is SGHRS and CDR2 is YFSETQ. CDR3 protein: CASSLAVSTEQFF. CDR3 coding DNA: TGCGCCAGCAGCTTGGCGGTGTCTACTGAGCAGTTCTTC.

This clone was counted a single time. The rearrangement uses TRBV5-1 and TRBJ2-1, with D perhaps matching TRBD1 (6 bases). Germline V gene sequence: CDR1 SGHRS, CDR2 YFSETQ. V lost 4 bases to trimming and J lost 2 bases, with 19 bases between them. This CDR3 is 17 amino acids long. CDR3 region: CASSAGQQRSAYNEQFF. In DNA form, the CDR3 reads TGCGCCAGCAGCGCCGGACAGCAAAGATCCGCCTACAATGAGCAGTTCTTC. The variable domain in full, completed from reference TRBV5-1 and TRBJ2-1, reads KAGVTQTPRYLIKTRGQQVTLSCSPISGHRSVSWYQQTPGQGLQFLFEYFSETQRNKGNFPGRFSGRQFSNSRSEMNVSTLELGDSALYLCASSAGQQRSAYNEQFFGPGTRLTVL.

This clone has just one count. A much more abundant neighbour one base away suggests this may be a read error. The V and J genes are TRBV6-5 and TRBJ1-1, with TRBD1 as a possible D gene (5 bases). The CDR3 consists of 13 residues. Trimming stripped 5 bases from V and 1 base from J, with 8 bases between. Germline CDR1 reads MNHEY; CDR2 reads SVGAGI. The CDR3 DNA reads as TGTGCCAGCAGTCCGCAGGGGAACACTGAAGCTTTCTTT. Its translation: CASSPQGNTEAFF.

In DNA, the CDR3 is TGTGCCAGCACCCCCGGGACTAGCGAAAATGAGCAGTTCTTC. It translates to CASTPGTSENEQFF. J is TRBJ2-1 and V is TRBV6-2 or TRBV6-3; TRBD2 aligns across 10 bases. This CDR3 region has 14 residues. V was clipped by 7 bases and J by 7 bases; unmatched bases: 7. Germline CDR1 is MNHEY and CDR2 is SVGEGT.

V is TRBV2 and J is TRBJ2-7, with TRBD1 matching over 10 bases. After removal of 3 bases from V and 5 bases from J, the junction contained 7 bases not matched to a gene. The CDR3 has 15 residues. Germline loops: CDR1 SNHLY, CDR2 FYNNEI. The CDR3 region is CASSEMETGGNEQYF. The CDR3 coding sequence is TGTGCCAGCAGTGAGATGGAGACAGGGGGCAACGAGCAGTACTTC.

The chain recombines TRBV7-6 with TRBJ2-2; 7 bases are shared with TRBD1. Germline values: CDR1 SGHVS, CDR2 FNYEAQ. Losses at the gene ends were 4 bases for V and 1 base for J; bases not matched to a gene: 6. CDR3 size: 16 residues. Here the CDR3 reads CASSSYRGRNTGELFF. In DNA form, the CDR3 reads TGTGCCAGCAGCTCGTACAGGGGAAGGAACACCGGGGAGCTGTTTTTT. The whole variable domain, remainder taken from reference TRBV7-6 and TRBJ2-2, is GAGVSQSPRYKVTKRGQDVALRCDPISGHVSLYWYRQALGQGPEFLTYFNYEAQQDKSGLPNDRFSAERPEGSISTLTIQRTEQRDSAMYRCASSSYRGRNTGELFFGEGSRLTVL.

The chain links TRBV27 to TRBJ2-7, with 7 positions matching TRBD2. Trimming took 2 bases from V and 1 from J; bases not matched to a gene: 5. Germline assignment: CDR1 MNHEY and CDR2 SMNVEV (reference sequence). The CDR3 spans 15 residues. The CDR3 spells CASSLGREISYEQYF. The DNA for the CDR3 is TGTGCCAGCAGTTTAGGGCGGGAGATATCCTACGAGCAGTACTTC.

The V gene is TRBV10-2, the J gene TRBJ2-3; 15 nucleotides align to TRBD2. This CDR3 is 18 amino acids long. The V segment lost 6 bases and the J segment 3 bases; nucleotides outside the gene matches: 10. The germline V gene has CDR1 WSHSY and CDR2 SAAADI. The CDR3 coding sequence is TGCGCCAGCAGGCCCGGACTAGCGGGAGGGCCCTCGACAGATACGCAGTATTTT. Translation: CASRPGLAGGPSTDTQYF.

This clone was counted a single time. Written as DNA, the CDR3 is TGTGCCTGGAGTCTAAGCTCCTACGAGCAGTACTTC. Translation: CAWSLSSYEQYF. The chain has TRBV30 and TRBJ2-7; D gene ambiguous. V lost 2 bases to trimming and J lost 0 bases, with 5 bases between them. Germline V CDR1 and CDR2: GTSNPN, SVGIG (reference sequence). This CDR3 spans 12 amino acids.

This clone occurred once. The junction does not match germline at one end; this may be a read error. This chain joins TRBV7-7 and TRBJ2-5, with TRBD1 matching 9 bases. Germline values: CDR1 SSHAT, CDR2 FNYEAQ (reference sequence). There are 15 residues in the CDR3. The chain's CDR3 is CASSLGGTGQETQYF. Written as DNA, the CDR3 is TGTGCTAGCAGCTTAGGAGGGACAGGGCAAGAGACCCAGTACTTC. Looking up the rest from reference TRBV7-7 and TRBJ2-5 gives the full variable domain: GAGVSQSPRYKVTKRGQDVTLRCDPISSHATLYWYQQALGQGPEFLTYFNYEAQPDKSGLPSDRFSAERPEGSISTLTIQRTEQRDSAMYRCASSLGGTGQETQYFGPGTRLLVL.

The chain recombines TRBV15 with TRBJ1-3; D is undetermined. The CDR3 runs 16 residues. CDR1 and CDR2 (germline): LNHNV, YYDKDF (reference sequence). The V end was cut by 0 bases, the J end by 4 bases, with 13 bases between. The CDR3, as DNA: TGTGCCACCAGCAGAGATTTGAGGGCCGCCGGAAACACCATATATTTT. Encoded protein: CATSRDLRAAGNTIYF.

The chain couples TRBV7-9 to TRBJ1-5; D perhaps matches TRBD1 (5 bases). This CDR3 has 12 residues. The germline V and J ends were trimmed by 6 bases and 11 bases, with 14 bases remaining between them. Germline values: CDR1 SEHNR, CDR2 FQNEAQ (reference sequence). The DNA of the CDR3 is TGTGCCAGCAGTGGGGCGGGGGAGGCCCAGCATTTT. Translation: CASSGAGEAQHF.

The rearrangement joins TRBV3-1 (or the pseudogene TRBV3-2) to TRBJ1-2, with D perhaps matching TRBD1 (6 bases). The CDR3 runs 17 residues. From germline, CDR1 is LGHDT and CDR2 YNNKEL (reference sequence). The V and J ends lost 2 bases and 4 bases respectively, with 20 bases between them. DNA of the CDR3: TGTGCCAGCAGCCAAATATGGGCAGGGGAGGGACCCTATGGCTACACCTTC. Its protein is CASSQIWAGEGPYGYTF.

The rearrangement links TRBV7-2 to TRBJ1-2; 8 nucleotides match TRBD1. V was clipped by 4 bases and J by 7 bases; unmatched bases: 5. The CDR3 runs to 13 residues. Germline V gene sequence: CDR1 SGHTA, CDR2 FQGNSA. CDR3 bases: TGTGCCAGCAGCTCGGACAGGGCCGGTGGCTACACCTTC. It encodes CASSSDRAGGYTF.

The rearrangement uses TRBV10-3 and TRBJ1-1, with 9 bases lining up with TRBD1. The CDR3 is 14 residues long. Per germline, CDR1 ENHRY and CDR2 SYGVKD. V lost 6 bases to trimming and J lost 6 bases; unmatched junction nucleotides: 8. The CDR3 loop reads CAISPGQGTPEAFF. CDR3 in DNA: TGTGCCATCAGCCCTGGACAGGGGACTCCTGAAGCTTTCTTT.

CDR3 region: CAISGVAGGSTDTQYF. In DNA form, the CDR3 reads TGTGCCATCAGTGGAGTAGCGGGAGGGTCCACAGATACGCAGTATTTT. The chain combines TRBV10-3 with TRBJ2-3, with 11 bases lining up with TRBD2. The V segment lost 4 bases and the J segment 2 bases; nucleotides outside the gene matches: 5. CDR1 and CDR2 from the germline V gene are ENHRY and SYGVKD. CDR3 length equals 16 residues.